One and the same sample provided the 29 T cell receptor beta chains below, sequenced in a study of CXCR3-negative and CXCR3-positive naive CD8 T cells. UMI-labeled TRB cDNA libraries were prepared by 5' RACE. TCRdb reprocessed the 5' RACE reads; each CDR3 protein has one entry and no DNA is given. In all, the sample yields 20,000 to 25,000 distinct CDR3 sequences. The sample was memory CD8+ T cells from blood. The receptors were sampled from a human donor in good health. Some clones in this sample may be carry-over from other donors' samples.

The genes are TRBV6-1 and TRBJ2-7. Germline loops: CDR1 MNHNS, CDR2 SASEGT. The CDR3 consists of 13 residues. This chain's CDR3 is CASSEGDAWEQYF.

The chain recombines TRBV6-2 or TRBV6-3 with TRBJ2-7; TCRdb names TRBD1, which stays unverified in the absence of DNA. Germline V gene data show CDR1 as MNHEY and CDR2 as SVGEGT. The CDR3 runs 13 residues. CDR3 residues: CASSYGGPYEQYF.

The J gene is TRBJ2-7, the V gene TRBV27; without DNA, the TCRdb call of TRBD1 cannot be checked. This CDR3 is built from 14 residues. Germline lookup yields CDR1 MNHEY and CDR2 SMNVEV (reference sequence). CDR3 sequence reads: CASNSGGSPLEQYF.

The chain couples TRBV28 to TRBJ2-1; checking the TCRdb D call of TRBD1 is not possible without DNA. Per the germline V gene, CDR1 is MDHEN and CDR2 is SYDVKM. There are 14 residues in the CDR3. CDR3 region: CASILRGTVGEQFF. Combining the CDR3 with reference TRBV28 and TRBJ2-1 gives the whole variable domain DVKVTQSSRYLVKRTGEKVFLECVQDMDHENMFWYRQDPGLGLRLIYFSYDVKMKEKGDIPEGYSVSREKKERFSLILESASTNQTSMYLCASILRGTVGEQFFGPGTRLTVL.

This chain connects TRBV7-6 to TRBJ1-2; no DNA is available, so the TRBD1 call from TCRdb remains unchecked. CDR1 and CDR2 (germline): SGHVS, FNYEAQ. The CDR3 has 13 residues. The CDR3 sequence: CASSLSGGHGYTF.

The rearrangement links TRBV29-1 to TRBJ2-7; no DNA is available, so the TRBD2 call from TCRdb remains unchecked. Germline loops: CDR1 SQVTM, CDR2 ANQGSEA. CDR3 length: 12 amino acids. CDR3 sequence: CSVSGMGHEQYF.

The V and J genes are TRBV4-1 and TRBJ2-1; the TRBD1 assignment by TCRdb is unverifiable without DNA. The CDR3 runs 18 residues. CDR1 is MGHRA, CDR2 YSYEKL, per germline. The CDR3 is CASSPYEPGQVTYNEQFF.

The V and J genes are TRBV12-3 or TRBV12-4 and TRBJ1-3; lacking DNA, the TRBD1 call made by TCRdb goes unchecked. The CDR3 spans 17 residues. The chain's CDR3 is CASSLGSPFSSGNTIYF.

The J gene is TRBJ2-1, the V gene TRBV4-3. This CDR3 spans 12 amino acids. CDR1 LGHNA and CDR2 YSLEER come from the germline V gene. CDR3 residues: CASSPYGNEQFF.

The rearrangement uses TRBV7-9 and TRBJ2-7. Germline V CDR1 and CDR2: SEHNR, FQNEAQ (reference sequence). The CDR3 is 14 residues long. The CDR3 reads CASSQTTRPYEQYF.

This chain joins TRBV6-2 or TRBV6-3 and TRBJ2-2. Germline CDR1 reads MNHEY; CDR2 reads SVGEGT. CDR3 length: 14 amino acids. CDR3 in amino acids: CASSWKPETGELFF.

V is TRBV6-4 and J is TRBJ2-1; TCRdb's assignment of TRBD1 cannot be checked, as there is no DNA. This CDR3 has 13 residues. Germline V CDR1 and CDR2: MRHNA, SNTAGT. The CDR3 loop reads CASSDRDNNEQFF.

The CDR3 spells CASSEGAASGNEQFF. This chain links TRBV6-1 with TRBJ2-1; without DNA, the TCRdb call of TRBD2 cannot be checked. The CDR3 contains 15 residues. CDR1 is MNHNS, CDR2 SASEGT, per germline.

The chain has TRBV29-1 and TRBJ2-3; the TRBD1 assignment by TCRdb is unverifiable without DNA. Looked up from germline, CDR1 is SQVTM and CDR2 is ANQGSEA. The CDR3 is 15 residues long. The chain's CDR3 is CSVEGTGVKADTQYF.

This chain joins TRBV4-3 and TRBJ2-1; TCRdb's assignment of TRBD2 cannot be checked, as there is no DNA. The CDR3 is 17 residues long. Germline V gene sequence: CDR1 LGHNA, CDR2 YSLEER. CDR3 loop: CASSHTPGLAPYNEQFF.

The genes are TRBV28 and TRBJ2-1; as DNA is missing, the TRBD2 call by TCRdb cannot be tested. The CDR3 runs to 15 residues. Germline values: CDR1 MDHEN, CDR2 SYDVKM. The CDR3 sequence: CASSLTSGGYNEQFF.

The genes are TRBV29-1 and TRBJ1-1; TCRdb lists TRBD1, though no DNA is available to test this call. Germline V gene data show CDR1 as SQVTM and CDR2 as ANQGSEA. This CDR3 has 17 residues. CDR3 protein: CSVGGRTGGVMNTEAFF.

Its frequency marks this clonotype as medium-sized. V gene TRBV20-1 combines with J gene TRBJ2-6; TCRdb outputs TRBD1, but without DNA this stays unchecked. This CDR3 region has 16 residues. CDR1 and CDR2 from the germline V gene are DFQATT and SNEGSKA (reference sequence). CDR3: CSASRGAGSGANVLTF.

This chain links TRBV20-1 with TRBJ1-1. Germline CDR1 and CDR2: DFQATT and SNEGSKA (reference sequence). This CDR3 has 14 residues. CDR3 amino acids: CSAREPRSHTEAFF.

The chain carries TRBV7-9 and TRBJ2-1; there is no DNA to check the TCRdb D call of TRBD2. This CDR3 has 11 residues. Germline V CDR1 and CDR2: SEHNR, FQNEAQ (reference sequence). The CDR3 loop is CASSPEGDGFF.

The chain is built from TRBV6-4 and TRBJ2-1; the D call from TCRdb, TRBD2, cannot be confirmed without DNA. Germline V lookup: CDR1 MRHNA, CDR2 SNTAGT. The CDR3 spans 15 residues. CDR3 in amino acids: CASSETAGDVNEQFF.

The CDR3 region is CASSYRSGGYEQYF. The rearrangement uses TRBV6-2 or TRBV6-3 and TRBJ2-7; the D gene TCRdb calls, TRBD2, cannot be checked with no DNA. Germline loops: CDR1 MNHEY, CDR2 SVGEGT. The CDR3 has 14 amino acids.

This chain joins TRBV4-3 and TRBJ1-2. The CDR3 is 16 residues long. The V gene's germline CDR1 is LGHNA and CDR2 YSLEER. The CDR3 sequence: CASQEALGGRHYGYTF.

The chain links TRBV5-4 to TRBJ2-3; TCRdb calls TRBD1, which cannot be checked without DNA. The CDR3 runs 15 residues. In germline, CDR1 is SGHNT, CDR2 YYREEE (reference sequence). The CDR3 protein is CASSAQGAMADTQYF.

The rearrangement links TRBV7-2 to TRBJ2-7; there is no DNA to check the TCRdb D call of TRBD1. Germline values: CDR1 SGHTA, CDR2 FQGNSA. The CDR3 totals 15 residues. CDR3 loop: CASRTGTGYPYEQYF.

The chain recombines TRBV10-2 with TRBJ1-5; the TCRdb call, TRBD1, lacks DNA for checking. The CDR3 is 16 residues long. CDR1 WSHSY and CDR2 SAAADI come from the germline V gene. The CDR3 region is CASSGIGTGVIQPQHF.

The chain has TRBV14 and TRBJ1-4; the D gene TCRdb calls, TRBD1, cannot be checked with no DNA. Looked up from germline, CDR1 is SGHDN and CDR2 is FVKESK. There are 14 residues in the CDR3. The CDR3 is CASSQGRVNEKLFF. Combining the CDR3 with reference TRBV14 and TRBJ1-4 gives the whole variable domain EAGVTQFPSHSVIEKGQTVTLRCDPISGHDNLYWYRRVMGKEIKFLLHFVKESKQDESGMPNNRFLAERTGGTYSTLKVQPAELEDSGVYFCASSQGRVNEKLFFGSGTQLSVL.

The chain carries TRBV5-1 and TRBJ2-1; TCRdb's assignment of TRBD1 cannot be checked, as there is no DNA. Germline-derived CDR1 and CDR2 are SGHRS and YFSETQ. The CDR3 is 16 amino acids. The CDR3 is CASSLSLDRVYNEQFF.

The chain employs TRBV20-1 and TRBJ2-7; TCRdb outputs TRBD1, but without DNA this stays unchecked. CDR1 and CDR2 from the germline V gene are DFQATT and SNEGSKA (reference sequence). This CDR3 has 16 residues. Here the CDR3 reads CSARDLGTGDYYEQYF.